Shown below are 15 T cell receptor beta chains from a single sample sequenced in a study of cytomegalovirus exposure and HLA in healthy donors. The PCR was carried out with 60 Vbeta primers and 13 Jbeta primers. The data were produced by immunoSEQ multiplex PCR, yet TCRdb's version contains in-frame clones alone and is incomplete. Of under 200,000 clones detected, roughly 80% appear once; the ten largest clones hold just over 3%. Material for sequencing was PBMCs. These receptors all stem from a woman between 35 and 50 years old in good health and CMV-seronegative.

The gene calls are TRBV4-2 and TRBJ2-1; no definite D call. The CDR3 runs 12 residues. Trimming took off 4 bases at V and 6 bases at J, with 7 bases between the two ends. Looked up from germline, CDR1 is LGHNA and CDR2 is YNFKEQ. Written as DNA, the CDR3 is TGTGCCAGCAGCCTGTCTATCAATGAGCAGTTCTTC. Its translation: CASSLSINEQFF.

V and J are TRBV7-9 and TRBJ2-5; 11 positions agree with TRBD2. Germline V gene lookup returns CDR1 SEHNR and CDR2 FQNEAQ (reference sequence). CDR3 size: 15 residues. Trimming at V came to 8 bases and at J to 5 bases, leaving 10 bases not matched to a gene. Written as DNA, the CDR3 is TGTGCCAGCTTTTTGCTAGCGGGGGGCCAGGAGACCCAGTACTTC. It encodes CASFLLAGGQETQYF. Variable domain in full (rest from reference TRBV7-9 and TRBJ2-5): DTGVSQNPRHKITKRGQNVTFRCDPISEHNRLYWYRQTLGQGPEFLTYFQNEAQLEKSRLLSDRFSAERPKGSFSTLEIQRTEQGDSAMYLCASFLLAGGQETQYFGPGTRLLVL.

This chain uses TRBV7-9 with TRBJ1-1, with D possibly being TRBD1 (5 bases). The V end was cut by 7 bases, the J end by 2 bases, with 8 bases between. The CDR3 is made up of 12 amino acids. Germline V gene data show CDR1 as SEHNR and CDR2 as FQNEAQ (reference sequence). The CDR3 nucleotides read TGTGCCAGCACAAGGGGCAACACTGAAGCTTTCTTT. Residues: CASTRGNTEAFF.

This chain links TRBV10-2 with TRBJ2-3, with D possibly matching TRBD2 (5 bases). The V end lost 5 bases, the J end lost 1 base, and 13 bases lay between the germline ends. CDR3 length: 15 residues. Germline CDR1 reads WSHSY; CDR2 reads SAAADI. The CDR3 loop reads CASSPLVWGTDTQYF. In nucleotides, the CDR3 is TGCGCCAGCAGTCCACTAGTGTGGGGCACAGATACGCAGTATTTT.

The chain recombines TRBV13 with TRBJ2-1, with TRBD2 matching 7 bases. The V segment lost 7 bases and the J segment 0 bases; nucleotides outside the gene matches: 9. Germline assignment: CDR1 PRHDT and CDR2 FYEKMQ (reference sequence). This CDR3 region has 16 residues. Here the CDR3 reads CASNSGGGGSYNEQFF. The CDR3 DNA sequence: TGTGCCAGCAACTCGGGCGGGGGAGGCTCCTACAATGAGCAGTTCTTC.

The chain has TRBV2 and TRBJ2-2; D gene ambiguous. Deletions cut 6 bases from V and 3 bases from J, with 11 bases between. CDR1 is SNHLY and CDR2 is FYNNEI in the germline V gene. The CDR3 runs to 14 residues. The CDR3, as DNA: TGTGCCAGCAGACCGTATACGGACACCGGGGAGCTGTTTTTT. This translates into CASRPYTDTGELFF.

This clone was detected only a few times. The CDR3 is CSVEDPGSEQYF. The CDR3 nucleotides read TGCAGCGTTGAAGATCCAGGATCCGAGCAGTACTTC. J is TRBJ2-7 and V is TRBV29-1; D is unresolved. Germline V gene sequence: CDR1 SQVTM, CDR2 ANQGSEA. The CDR3 totals 12 residues. Trimming removed 0 bases from V and 6 bases from J, with 9 bases in between.

This clone was observed a handful of times. This chain connects TRBV5-8 to TRBJ2-4; D call uncertain. The CDR3 sequence is 14 residues long. Germline V gene sequence: CDR1 SGHTS, CDR2 YDEGEE. Trimming cost V 2 bases and J 1 base, with 7 bases left between them. The CDR3 DNA is TGTGCCAGCAGCTTTAACACGGCCAAAAACATTCAGTACTTC. Translated: CASSFNTAKNIQYF.

The gene calls are TRBV7-9 and TRBJ2-2; no clear D. Trimming removed 5 bases at V and 9 bases at J, with 10 bases between. Germline CDR1 and CDR2: SEHNR and FQNEAQ (reference sequence). CDR3 length equals 12 residues. Written as DNA, the CDR3 is TGTGCCAGCAGCGAAAACTTGAGGGAGCTGTTTTTT. This sequence encodes CASSENLRELFF.

The rearrangement links TRBV7-3 to TRBJ1-2; 9 positions agree with TRBD1. V was pared by 1 base and J by 8 bases, with 5 bases of the junction left unmatched. CDR1 is SGHTA, CDR2 FQGTGA, per germline. This CDR3 is built from 14 residues. The CDR3 protein is CASSLIGQGSGYTF. The CDR3 DNA reads TGTGCCAGCAGCTTAATTGGACAGGGGAGCGGCTACACCTTC.

This rearrangement joins TRBV7-9 to TRBJ2-1; 9 bases are shared with TRBD2. Germline loops: CDR1 SEHNR, CDR2 FQNEAQ (reference sequence). The CDR3 totals 15 residues. V trimming: 5 bases; J trimming: 0 bases; junction bases outside the gene matches: 2. The CDR3 DNA sequence: TGTGCCAGCAGCATTAGCGGGGGCTCCTACAATGAGCAGTTCTTC. Translation gives CASSISGGSYNEQFF.

V is TRBV28 and J is TRBJ2-1, with 14 bases matching TRBD2. After removal of 6 bases from V and 7 bases from J, the junction contained 5 bases not matched to a gene. CDR1 and CDR2 (germline): MDHEN, SYDVKM. This CDR3 spans 15 amino acids. The DNA for the CDR3 is TGTGCCAGCAGCCCGACTAGCGGGGGGGCTAATGAGCAGTTCTTC. It yields the protein CASSPTSGGANEQFF. Filled out from reference TRBV28 and TRBJ2-1, the complete variable domain reads DVKVTQSSRYLVKRTGEKVFLECVQDMDHENMFWYRQDPGLGLRLIYFSYDVKMKEKGDIPEGYSVSREKKERFSLILESASTNQTSMYLCASSPTSGGANEQFFGPGTRLTVL.

The CDR3 DNA sequence: TGTGCCAGTAGTATGGCGGGTAAAGTCAACGAGCAGTACTTC. It is translated as CASSMAGKVNEQYF. The chain couples TRBV19 to TRBJ2-7; tentative D call: TRBD2 (5 bases). Germline V gene lookup returns CDR1 LNHDA and CDR2 SQIVND (reference sequence). V was pared by 3 bases and J by 5 bases, with 14 bases between. The CDR3 consists of 14 residues.

The rearrangement links TRBV29-1 to TRBJ2-2, with 12 bases identical to TRBD2. Germline V gives CDR1 SQVTM, CDR2 ANQGSEA. The CDR3 length is 15 residues. Germline trimming cut 7 bases from V and 5 bases from J; bases unmatched to any gene: 8. CDR3 residues: CSARLAGDPTGELFF. The CDR3 nucleotides are TGCAGCGCTAGACTAGCGGGGGACCCAACCGGGGAGCTGTTTTTT.

The chain couples TRBV6-5 to TRBJ1-4; the D gene is possibly TRBD1 (6 bases). The CDR3 loop spans 15 amino acids. CDR1 is MNHEY, CDR2 SVGAGI, per germline. Trimming shortened V by 6 bases and J by 3 bases, and 14 bases separated the two germline ends. CDR3 coding DNA: TGTGCCAGCAGGGCGGCTGGGGGCTCTAATGAAAAACTGTTTTTT. Translation: CASRAAGGSNEKLFF.